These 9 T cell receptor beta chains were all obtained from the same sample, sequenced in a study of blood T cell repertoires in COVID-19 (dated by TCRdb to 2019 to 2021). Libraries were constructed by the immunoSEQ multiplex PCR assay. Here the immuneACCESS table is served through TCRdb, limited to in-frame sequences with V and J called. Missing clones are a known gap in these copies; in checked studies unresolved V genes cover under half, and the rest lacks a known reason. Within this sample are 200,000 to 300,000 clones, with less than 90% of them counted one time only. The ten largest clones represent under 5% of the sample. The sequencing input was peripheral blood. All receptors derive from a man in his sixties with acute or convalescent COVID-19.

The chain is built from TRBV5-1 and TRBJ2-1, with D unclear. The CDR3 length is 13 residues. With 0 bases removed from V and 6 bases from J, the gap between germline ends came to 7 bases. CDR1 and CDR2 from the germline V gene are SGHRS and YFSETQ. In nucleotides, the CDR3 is TGCGCCAGCAGCTTGGCCGACTTCAATGAGCAGTTCTTC. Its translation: CASSLADFNEQFF.

CDR3 in DNA: TGCGCCAGCAGATACGGGACAACTTCAAACACCATATATTTT. Protein: CASRYGTTSNTIYF. The chain recombines TRBV5-1 with TRBJ1-3, with D perhaps TRBD1 (6 bases). The germline CDR1 and CDR2 sequences are SGHRS and YFSETQ. Trimming stripped 5 bases from V and 6 bases from J, with 15 bases between. This CDR3 has 14 amino acids.

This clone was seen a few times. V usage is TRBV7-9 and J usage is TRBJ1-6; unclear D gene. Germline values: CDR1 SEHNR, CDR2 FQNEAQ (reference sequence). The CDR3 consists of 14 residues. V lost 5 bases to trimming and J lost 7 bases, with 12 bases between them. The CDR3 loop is CASSTRSGNSPLHF. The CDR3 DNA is TGTGCCAGCAGCACCCGGAGTGGAAATTCACCCCTCCACTTT.

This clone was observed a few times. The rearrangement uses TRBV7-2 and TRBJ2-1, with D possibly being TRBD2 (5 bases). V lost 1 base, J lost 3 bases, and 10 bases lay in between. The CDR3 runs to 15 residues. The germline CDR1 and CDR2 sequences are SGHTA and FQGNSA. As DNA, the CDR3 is TGTGCCAGCAGCTTAGGGGGAGCTCACTACAATGAGCAGTTCTTC. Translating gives CASSLGGAHYNEQFF.

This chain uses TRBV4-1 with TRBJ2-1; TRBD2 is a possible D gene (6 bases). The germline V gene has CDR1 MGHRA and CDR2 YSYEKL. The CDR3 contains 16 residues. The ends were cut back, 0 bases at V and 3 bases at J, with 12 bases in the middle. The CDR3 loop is CASSQDQWGVYNEQFF. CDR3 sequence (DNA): TGCGCCAGCAGCCAAGATCAATGGGGGGTCTACAATGAGCAGTTCTTC.

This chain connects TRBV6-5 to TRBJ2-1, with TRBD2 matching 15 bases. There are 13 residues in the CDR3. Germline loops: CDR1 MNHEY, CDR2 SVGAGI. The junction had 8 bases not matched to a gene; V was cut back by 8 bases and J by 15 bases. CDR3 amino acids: CASFGTSGGSRFF. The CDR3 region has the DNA TGTGCCAGCTTTGGGACTAGCGGGGGGAGTCGGTTCTTC.

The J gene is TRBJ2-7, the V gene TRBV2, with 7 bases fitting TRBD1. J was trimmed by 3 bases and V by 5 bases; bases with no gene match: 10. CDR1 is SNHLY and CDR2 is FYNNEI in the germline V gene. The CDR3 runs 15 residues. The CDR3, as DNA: TGTGCCAGCAGTTATGTTTGGACAGGCGGCTACGAGCAGTACTTC. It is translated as CASSYVWTGGYEQYF.

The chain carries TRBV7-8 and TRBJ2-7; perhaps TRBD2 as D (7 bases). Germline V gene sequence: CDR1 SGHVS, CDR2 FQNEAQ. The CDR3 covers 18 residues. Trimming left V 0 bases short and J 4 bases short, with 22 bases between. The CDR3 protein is CASSLAQQMGGRNYEQYF. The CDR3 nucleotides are TGTGCCAGCAGCTTAGCGCAACAGATGGGGGGGCGAAATTACGAGCAGTACTTC.

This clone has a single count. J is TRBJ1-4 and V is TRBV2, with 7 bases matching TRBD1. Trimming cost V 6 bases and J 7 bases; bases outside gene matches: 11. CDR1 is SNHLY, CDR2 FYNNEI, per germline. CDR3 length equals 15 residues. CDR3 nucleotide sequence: TGTGCCAGCAGCTTAATAGGGGGCAAGGTTGAAAAACTGTTTTTT. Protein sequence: CASSLIGGKVEKLFF.